Reported below is one TCR beta chain. Using immunoSEQ multiplex PCR, the repertoire was profiled, and TCRdb retains in-frame clones only, with some absent. This sample carries just over 20,000 clones, around 84% of them seen once, and the ten largest clones take roughly 25%. The data derive from a study of control samples from healthy donors and cancer patients. The length of the CDR3 is 16 residues. The V gene's germline CDR1 is SGHRS and CDR2 YFSETQ. Trimming took 5 bases from V and 5 from J; bases not matched to a gene: 9. The sample was PBMCs. The chain couples TRBV5-1 to TRBJ2-5; 13 positions agree with TRBD2. This clonotype was obtained from a man between 60 and 70 years old with colorectal cancer. In nucleotides, the CDR3 is TGCGCCAGCAGTTTCTGGACTAGCGGGGGTGAGGAGACCCAGTACTTC. This translates into CASSFWTSGGEETQYF.